The 31 T cell receptor beta chains listed next were all sequenced from one sample in a study of identical twins. One entry per CDR3 protein, called by TCRdb with MiXCR from the 5' RACE reads. There are about 480,000 distinct CDR3 sequences in the sample; 14% occur only once, and roughly 0.56% lies in the top ten. This same sample was also part of a study on yellow fever vaccine responses in identical twins.

The sequenced sample consisted of CD4+ T cells sorted from blood. The receptors were gathered from a woman in her late teens or twenties in good health.

This sequence joins TRBV18 and TRBJ2-1; 12 bases agree with TRBD2. The CDR3 has 16 residues. V was clipped by 0 bases and J by 6 bases; unmatched bases: 3. The germline CDR1 and CDR2 sequences are KGHSH and LQKENI. The CDR3 DNA sequence: TGTGCCAGCTCACCACCGGCTAGCGGGGGGGTCAATGAGCAGTTCTTC. It encodes CASSPPASGGVNEQFF.

This clonotype was counted ten times or more. The chain uses TRBV2 and TRBJ1-4; D not resolved. The CDR3 covers 13 residues. Trimming pared 9 bases from V and 8 bases from J, leaving 16 bases between. Germline V CDR1 and CDR2: SNHLY, FYNNEI. CDR3 nucleotides: TGTGCCAGTATCAGGACGGCCGGCGAAAAACTGTTTTTT. Residues: CASIRTAGEKLFF.

This rearrangement joins TRBV10-2 to TRBJ2-5, with 8 positions matching TRBD1. In germline, CDR1 is WSHSY, CDR2 SAAADI. The CDR3 extends over 14 amino acids. The V segment lost 4 bases and the J segment 2 bases; nucleotides outside the gene matches: 3. CDR3 nucleotides: TGCGCCAGCAGTGTAAGGGACAGGCAAGAGACCCAGTACTTC. Its translation: CASSVRDRQETQYF.

V usage is TRBV7-9 and J usage is TRBJ2-1; TRBD1 matches at 7 bases. Germline V gene lookup returns CDR1 SEHNR and CDR2 FQNEAQ (reference sequence). After removal of 3 bases from V and 5 bases from J, the junction contained 4 bases not matched to a gene. CDR3 length equals 14 residues. The CDR3 region has the DNA TGTGCCAGCAGCTTGACTGACAGGGACAATGAGCAGTTCTTC. This codes for CASSLTDRDNEQFF.

The chain joins TRBV4-2 to TRBJ2-7; 7 nucleotides align to TRBD2. Germline trimming cut 0 bases from V and 5 bases from J; bases unmatched to any gene: 7. This CDR3 has 15 residues. Germline lookup yields CDR1 LGHNA and CDR2 YNFKEQ. Written as DNA, the CDR3 is TGTGCCAGCAGCCAAGATAGAGGACTAGTGAACGAGCAGTACTTC. Translating it yields CASSQDRGLVNEQYF.

Worth noting for this clonotype: A much larger clone lies one base from this, so it may be a read error. The chain couples TRBV7-2 to TRBJ2-1; 7 bases are a match to TRBD2. The CDR3 has 14 residues. Germline V gene data show CDR1 as SGHTA and CDR2 as FQGNSA. The DNA of the CDR3 is TGTGCCAGCAATGAGGCTAGCGGTTACAATGAGCAGCTCTTC. This codes for CASNEASGYNEQLF.

This chain joins TRBV29-1 and TRBJ1-1; no definite D call. Germline loops: CDR1 SQVTM, CDR2 ANQGSEA. Trimming cost V 4 bases and J 0 bases, with 9 bases left between them. The CDR3 totals 13 residues. The CDR3 sequence: CSVAILMNTEAFF. The CDR3 DNA reads TGCAGCGTTGCTATTCTGATGAACACTGAAGCTTTCTTT.

In this sample, this clonotype turned up a few times. The J gene is TRBJ2-7, the V gene TRBV6-1; TRBD2 is a possible D gene (5 bases). In germline, CDR1 is MNHNS, CDR2 SASEGT. V lost 6 bases and J lost 0, with 12 bases in between. The CDR3 is 14 residues long. The CDR3: CASRAEEFSYEQYF. CDR3 nucleotide sequence: TGTGCCAGCAGGGCGGAGGAATTCTCCTACGAGCAGTACTTC.

This chain links TRBV7-2 with TRBJ2-1, with D perhaps TRBD2 (5 bases). The length of the CDR3 is 14 residues. Germline assignment: CDR1 SGHTA and CDR2 FQGNSA. Trimming cost V 5 bases and J 6 bases, with 14 bases left between them. The CDR3 reads CASSHPAGSNEQFF. The CDR3 region has the DNA TGTGCCAGCAGCCACCCTGCTGGGAGCAATGAGCAGTTCTTC.

The chain joins TRBV12-3 or TRBV12-4 to TRBJ2-2; 7 nucleotides line up with TRBD2. CDR3 length: 13 amino acids. With 10 bases clipped from V and 6 bases from J, the junction kept 8 bases outside the gene matches. The CDR3 reads CATRPREAGELFF. DNA of the CDR3: TGTGCCACCCGCCCACGGGAGGCCGGGGAGCTGTTTTTT.

This chain links TRBV2 with TRBJ2-5; the D gene is possibly TRBD2 (6 bases). The CDR3 has 18 amino acids. V lost 2 bases and J lost 2, with 21 bases in between. Germline CDR1 and CDR2: SNHLY and FYNNEI. Here the CDR3 DNA reads TGTGCCAGCAGTGAAAGTCGAAGGTCCGCGGGATGGCAAGAGACCCAGTACTTC. Its translation is CASSESRRSAGWQETQYF.

This clonotype was counted at least ten times. The V gene is TRBV7-3, the J gene TRBJ2-1; 8 bases fit TRBD2. CDR3 length: 17 amino acids. J was trimmed by 5 bases and V by 5 bases; bases with no gene match: 14. Germline-derived CDR1 and CDR2 are SGHTA and FQGTGA. Here the CDR3 reads CASSPGGSGALNNEQFF. The DNA of the CDR3 is TGTGCCAGCAGCCCTGGGGGTAGCGGGGCCCTAAACAATGAGCAGTTCTTC.

This clonotype was detected only a few times. The V and J genes are TRBV5-1 and TRBJ1-6; 7 positions agree with TRBD1. CDR3 length: 15 residues. Trimming at V came to 0 bases and at J to 9 bases, leaving 6 bases not matched to a gene. Germline lookup yields CDR1 SGHRS and CDR2 YFSETQ. The CDR3 nucleotides read TGCGCCAGCAGCTTGGGACGACAGGGCTTTTCACCCCTCCACTTT. It yields the protein CASSLGRQGFSPLHF.

The sample holds a few counts of this clonotype. The chain joins TRBV6-1 to TRBJ1-6; 9 bases match TRBD1. CDR3 size: 14 residues. V was clipped by 7 bases and J by 7 bases; unmatched bases: 5. Germline V lookup: CDR1 MNHNS, CDR2 SASEGT. The CDR3 loop is CASIPGTGNSPLHF. In nucleotides, the CDR3 is TGTGCCAGCATTCCCGGGACAGGGAATTCACCCCTCCACTTT.

In DNA, the CDR3 is TGTGCCACCAGCCGAGGGCTCACTAGCGGACGAAAAGAGACCCAGTACTTC. This gives the protein CATSRGLTSGRKETQYF. The chain joins TRBV15 to TRBJ2-5, with 8 bases lining up with TRBD2. With V trimmed by 5 bases and J by 3 bases, 14 bases remained unmatched. CDR1 LNHNV and CDR2 YYDKDF come from the germline V gene (reference sequence). The CDR3 has 17 residues.

The chain recombines TRBV7-9 with TRBJ2-3; 9 bases match TRBD2. V trimming: 0 bases; J trimming: 5 bases; junction bases outside the gene matches: 3. The CDR3 is made up of 15 amino acids. Germline CDR1 is SEHNR and CDR2 is FQNEAQ (reference sequence). The DNA for the CDR3 is TGTGCCAGCAGCTTAGCCCGTAGCGGGGGAGATACGCAGTATTTT. This codes for CASSLARSGGDTQYF.

This clonotype was detected only a few times. CDR3 in DNA: TGTGCTAGTGGTTTGGAATCGGGACGGTCCAATGAGCAGTTCTTC. This translates into CASGLESGRSNEQFF. V is TRBV12-5 and J is TRBJ2-1; D tentatively reads TRBD1 or TRBD2 (5 bases each). From germline, CDR1 is LGHNT and CDR2 FRNRAP. The ends were cut back, 1 base at V and 6 bases at J, with 13 bases in the middle. The CDR3 covers 15 residues.

V gene TRBV4-1 combines with J gene TRBJ2-7; D uncertain. With 1 base removed from V and 0 bases from J, the gap between germline ends came to 10 bases. CDR1 MGHRA and CDR2 YSYEKL come from the germline V gene. CDR3 size: 15 residues. The CDR3 bases are TGCGCCAGCAGCCAAGGGGCGACCGTCTCCTACGAGCAGTACTTC. It specifies CASSQGATVSYEQYF.

This clonotype was seen a handful of times. The CDR3 region has the DNA TGCGCCAGCAGTCGGTCTAGCGGGTCCATCAATGAGCAGTTCTTC. Translating it yields CASSRSSGSINEQFF. This chain links TRBV10-2 with TRBJ2-1; TRBD2 agrees at 8 bases. V gave up 5 bases and J gave up 6 bases; unmatched junction bases: 9. The CDR3 extends over 15 amino acids. CDR1 and CDR2 (germline): WSHSY, SAAADI.

This clonotype was picked up a small number of times. The rearrangement joins TRBV5-4 to TRBJ2-1, with D unresolved. The CDR3 consists of 16 residues. Germline V CDR1 and CDR2: SGHNT, YYREEE (reference sequence). Trimming shortened V by 4 bases and J by 0 bases, and 14 bases separated the two germline ends. The CDR3 here is CASSQLLQSSYNEQFF. CDR3 DNA sequence: TGTGCCAGCAGCCAACTACTACAGAGCTCCTACAATGAGCAGTTCTTC. Full variable domain (rest looked up from reference TRBV5-4 and TRBJ2-1): ETGVTQSPTHLIKTRGQQVTLRCSSQSGHNTVSWYQQALGQGPQFIFQYYREEENGRGNFPPRFSGLQFPNYSSELNVNALELDDSALYLCASSQLLQSSYNEQFFGPGTRLTVL.

This clonotype was counted a few times. The rearrangement links TRBV14 to TRBJ2-7; D perhaps matches TRBD2 (7 bases). V lost 0 bases and J 2 bases, leaving 11 bases between the germline ends. Germline CDR1 reads SGHDN; CDR2 reads FVKESK. The CDR3 loop spans 15 amino acids. The CDR3 spells CASSQEGGATYEQYF. Written as DNA, the CDR3 is TGTGCCAGCAGCCAAGAGGGGGGGGCGACCTACGAGCAGTACTTC.

This clonotype was counted many times. The CDR3 protein is CATDDGWPDTQYF. The CDR3 bases are TGTGCCACGGACGACGGGTGGCCAGATACGCAGTATTTT. The V call is TRBV24-1, the J call TRBJ2-3; no definite D call. This CDR3 spans 13 amino acids. CDR1 is KGHDR, CDR2 SFDVKD, per germline. V dropped 10 bases and J dropped 4 bases, with 14 bases sitting between them.

This clonotype has just a few counts. This chain connects TRBV20-1 to TRBJ2-1, with TRBD1 as a possible D gene (5 bases). The CDR3 has 15 amino acids. V lost 6 bases and J lost 6, with 21 bases in between. Germline V gene sequence: CDR1 DFQATT, CDR2 SNEGSKA (reference sequence). CDR3 nucleotide sequence: TGCAGTGCCGGAGAGACCACTCCTAGGGGCAATGAGCAGTTCTTC. Translation gives CSAGETTPRGNEQFF.

This clonotype has more than one count but fewer than ten. The J gene is TRBJ1-2, the V gene TRBV20-1; D uncertain. Germline CDR1 and CDR2: DFQATT and SNEGSKA (reference sequence). The CDR3 covers 13 residues. V lost 2 bases and J 8 bases, leaving 15 bases between the germline ends. CDR3 DNA: TGCAGTGCTAGAACCCTTGCGGTTTTGGGCTACACCTTC. Translated: CSARTLAVLGYTF.

The V gene is TRBV6-1, the J gene TRBJ1-2, with D possibly TRBD1 on 6 matching bases. CDR1 is MNHNS and CDR2 is SASEGT in the germline V gene. V was trimmed by 4 bases and J by 7 bases, leaving 16 bases between them. CDR3 length: 14 residues. The CDR3 DNA follows: TGTGCCAGCAGTGGTATGGACAGCGGAAGTGGCTACACCTTC. Protein product: CASSGMDSGSGYTF.

This clonotype was picked up many times. This chain links TRBV11-3 with TRBJ2-7; TRBD2 matches at 12 bases. The CDR3 has 15 amino acids. Losses at the gene ends were 4 bases for V and 3 bases for J; bases not matched to a gene: 4. Germline V CDR1 and CDR2: SGHNT, YENEEA. The CDR3 nucleotides are TGTGCCAGCAGCTCAGGACTAGCGGGAAGCTACGAGCAGTACTTC. As protein: CASSSGLAGSYEQYF. Filled out from reference TRBV11-3 and TRBJ2-7, the complete variable domain reads EAGVVQSPRYKIIEKKQPVAFWCNPISGHNTLYWYLQNLGQGPELLIRYENEEAVDDSQLPKDRFSAERLKGVDSTLKIQPAELGDSAVYLCASSSGLAGSYEQYFGPGTRLTVT.

The rearrangement joins TRBV20-1 to TRBJ2-5; 9 positions match TRBD1. Germline loops: CDR1 DFQATT, CDR2 SNEGSKA (reference sequence). The CDR3 is 15 amino acids. Losses at the gene ends were 4 bases for V and 2 bases for J; bases not matched to a gene: 8. The CDR3 region is CSATHGQGTQETQYF. In DNA, the CDR3 is TGCAGTGCTACCCATGGACAGGGGACTCAAGAGACCCAGTACTTC.

This clonotype has just a few counts. The gene calls are TRBV29-1 and TRBJ1-2; D ambiguous. This CDR3 region has 14 residues. Deletions cut 0 bases from V and 5 bases from J, with 13 bases between. Germline-derived CDR1 and CDR2 are SQVTM and ANQGSEA. The DNA of the CDR3 is TGCAGCGTTGAAGAGGCAGGAACTCTTTATGGCTACACCTTC. Translated: CSVEEAGTLYGYTF.

This clonotype was recorded at least ten times. Here the CDR3 DNA reads TGCGCCAGCAGCTTGGGCGGGAGGAGCTCCTACAATGAGCAGTTCTTC. Protein product: CASSLGGRSSYNEQFF. The V gene is TRBV5-1, the J gene TRBJ2-1; 8 bases are a match to TRBD2. Germline V gene lookup returns CDR1 SGHRS and CDR2 YFSETQ. CDR3 size: 16 residues. J lost 0 bases, V lost 0 bases, and 2 bases had no gene match. Filled out from reference TRBV5-1 and TRBJ2-1, the complete variable domain reads KAGVTQTPRYLIKTRGQQVTLSCSPISGHRSVSWYQQTPGQGLQFLFEYFSETQRNKGNFPGRFSGRQFSNSRSEMNVSTLELGDSALYLCASSLGGRSSYNEQFFGPGTRLTVL.

This rearrangement joins TRBV20-1 to TRBJ2-1, with 8 bases fitting TRBD2. Germline V gene data show CDR1 as DFQATT and CDR2 as SNEGSKA (reference sequence). J was trimmed by 6 bases and V by 3 bases; bases with no gene match: 4. This CDR3 contains 13 residues. This chain's CDR3 is CSASLAGANEQFF. Here the CDR3 DNA reads TGCAGTGCTAGTCTAGCGGGCGCCAATGAGCAGTTCTTC.

The chain has TRBV7-2 and TRBJ2-3; D gene unclear. Germline CDR1 and CDR2: SGHTA and FQGNSA. CDR3 size: 14 residues. Trimming pared 0 bases from V and 2 bases from J, leaving 6 bases between. The DNA for the CDR3 is TGTGCCAGCAGCTTAGCGATCAACACAGATACGCAGTATTTT. Encoded protein: CASSLAINTDTQYF.